The present TCR beta chain was sequenced within a study of response to subunit inactivated influenza vaccine. Trimming cost V 8 bases and J 5 bases, with 21 bases left between them. This CDR3 has 15 amino acids. TCRdb reprocessed the RT-PCR reads via MiXCR and lists one record per CDR3 protein. The table shows about half a million distinct CDR3 sequences, with approximately 11% occurring only once. The sample holds a few counts of this clonotype. This TCR was recovered from a man aged 45-60 years who received an inactivated influenza vaccine. The input for sequencing was PBMCs from blood, taken about 40 days after vaccination. The V call is TRBV12-3 or TRBV12-4, the J call TRBJ1-2; tentatively, D is TRBD1 (5 bases). The CDR3 protein is CASFLGPSLGYGYTF. CDR3 nucleotide sequence: TGTGCCAGCTTTTTGGGGCCCTCACTGGGGTATGGCTACACCTTC.